This T cell receptor beta chain comes out of a study of blood T cell repertoires in COVID-19. Study in general: Samples came from the United States, Italy and Spain, spanning acute and convalescent COVID-19.

Germline V CDR1 and CDR2: SGHRS, YFSETQ. V was clipped by 2 bases and J by 2 bases, with 7 bases between them. The CDR3 spans 13 residues. Authors' processing steps: Nucleated cell counts were estimated from reference gene primer amplification. The protocol was immunoSEQ multiplex PCR, while the TCRdb copy is restricted to in-frame clones and leaves out a portion. That table gives V, J and clone size, and the DNA gave D and trimming. The sample holds a few hundred thousand clones, about four fifths seen once. The TCR sequence derives from a man aged 25-40 years who had recovered from COVID-19. J is TRBJ1-1 and V is TRBV5-1, with D unresolved. The sequencing sample was made of peripheral blood. The CDR3 DNA is TGCGCCAGCAGCTTATGGGCAAACACTGAAGCTTTCTTT. It translates to CASSLWANTEAFF.